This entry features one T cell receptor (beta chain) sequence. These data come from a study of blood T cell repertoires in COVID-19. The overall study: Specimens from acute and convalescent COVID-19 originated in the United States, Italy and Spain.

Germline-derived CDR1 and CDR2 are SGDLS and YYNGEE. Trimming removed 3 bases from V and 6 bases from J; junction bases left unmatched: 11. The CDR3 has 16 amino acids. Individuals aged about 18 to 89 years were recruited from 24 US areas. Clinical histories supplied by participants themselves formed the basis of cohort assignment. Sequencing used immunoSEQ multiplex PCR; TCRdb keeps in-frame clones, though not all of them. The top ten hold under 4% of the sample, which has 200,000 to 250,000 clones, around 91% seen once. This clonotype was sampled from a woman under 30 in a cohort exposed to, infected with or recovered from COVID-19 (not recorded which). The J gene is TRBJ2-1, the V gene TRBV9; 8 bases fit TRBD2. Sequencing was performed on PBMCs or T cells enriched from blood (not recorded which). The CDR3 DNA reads TGTGCCAGCAGCGCACTCGGTGTAGCGGGGACCAATGAGCAGTTCTTC. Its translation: CASSALGVAGTNEQFF.